This section outlines one TCR beta chain sequence together with its context. The data stem from a study of blood T cell repertoires in COVID-19. At the level of the study: Samples came from the United States, Italy and Spain, spanning acute and convalescent COVID-19. PBMCs, B-cell-depleted T cells, or T cells were the source of the cDNA or gDNA that made up the material.

The V gene's germline CDR1 is LNHNV and CDR2 YYDKDF (reference sequence). The V and J ends lost 1 base and 4 bases respectively, with 7 bases between them. CDR3 length: 13 residues. In the original analysis: Estimated nucleated cell counts came from reference gene primer amplification. Here immunoSEQ multiplex PCR was the method, and the copy in TCRdb shows in-frame clones only, minus some. V and J calls and clone size are as listed in that table; D and trimming were resolved from the DNA. The sample lists 100,000 to 150,000 clones, less than 90% occurring once. This TCR was sampled from a man between 65 and 79 years old who had recovered from COVID-19. Material for sequencing was peripheral blood. This chain uses TRBV15 with TRBJ1-2; D is uncertain. The CDR3 DNA follows: TGTGCCACCAGCAGAGGGGGAGGCTATGGCTACACCTTC. Protein sequence: CATSRGGGYGYTF.